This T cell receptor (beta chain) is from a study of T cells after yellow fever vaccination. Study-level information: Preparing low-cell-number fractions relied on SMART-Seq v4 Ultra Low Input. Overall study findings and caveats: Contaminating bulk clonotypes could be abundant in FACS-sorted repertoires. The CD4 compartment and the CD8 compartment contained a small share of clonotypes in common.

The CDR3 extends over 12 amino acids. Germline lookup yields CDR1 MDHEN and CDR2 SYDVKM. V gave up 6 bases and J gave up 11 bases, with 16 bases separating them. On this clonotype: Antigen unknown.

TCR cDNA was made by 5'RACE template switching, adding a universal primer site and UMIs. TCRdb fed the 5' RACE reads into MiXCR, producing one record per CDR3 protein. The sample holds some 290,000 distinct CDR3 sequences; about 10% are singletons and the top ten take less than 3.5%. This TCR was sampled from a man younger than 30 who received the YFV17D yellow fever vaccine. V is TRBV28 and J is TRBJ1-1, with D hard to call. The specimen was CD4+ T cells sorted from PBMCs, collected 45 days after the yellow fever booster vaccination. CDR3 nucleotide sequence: TGTGCCAGCAGCATTGCCGAGGGAGAGGCTTTCTTT. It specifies CASSIAEGEAFF.